This record covers a single TCR beta chain. Germline CDR1 MGHRA, CDR2 YSYEKL. This CDR3 has 17 amino acids. V was cut by 3 bases and J by 1 base, with 16 bases left in between. Clones were sequenced by immunoSEQ multiplex PCR, and TCRdb holds only the in-frame ones, with some missing. In the table there are more than 95,000 clones, approximately 94% of which are singletons. The entry originates in a study of T cell changes during pregnancy in multiple sclerosis. The input for sequencing was peripheral blood, taken after pregnancy. V usage is TRBV4-1 and J usage is TRBJ2-1, with a weak D call TRBD2 (6 bases). This receptor was obtained from a female donor with multiple sclerosis, enrolled in a pregnancy study. This chain's CDR3 is CASSQTPGSKSYNEQFF. CDR3 DNA: TGCGCCAGCAGCCAGACCCCCGGGAGTAAGTCCTACAATGAGCAGTTCTTC.